Below, one T cell receptor (beta chain) is given with its context. Its specificity is not known. The data were produced by immunoSEQ multiplex PCR, yet TCRdb's version contains in-frame clones alone and is incomplete. The data show 30,000 or so clones, with roughly 77% seen just once and about 3.2% held by the top ten. This specimen comes from a study of a mutant IDH1 vaccine in newly diagnosed glioma. Study-wide context: It was radiotherapy, temozolomide, or both that patients received previously, with most receiving both. General observations from the study: Immune responses induced by the vaccine were seen in 93.3% of patients, spanning multiple MHC alleles.

From germline, CDR1 is MGHRA and CDR2 YSYEKL. The ends lost 3 bases at V and 6 bases at J; junction bases unmatched: 8. The CDR3 is made up of 15 amino acids. Time point given: week 35, safety follow-up. Vaccination comprised doses that each held 300 ug of mutant IDH1 20-mer peptide, plus topical imiquimod. Astrocytomas found in donors were new, WHO grade 3 or 4, IDH1-mutant and ATRX-lost. This sequence joins TRBV4-1 and TRBJ1-1; 9 bases fit TRBD1. This material consisted of PBMCs, taken from a glioma patient whose treatment included an IDH1 peptide vaccine. The sequence was collected from a man in his forties or fifties with glioma. Some clones in this sample may be carry-over from other donors' samples. The CDR3 region has the DNA TGCGCCAGCAGCCAGGAACAGGGGGCAAGATCTGAAGCTTTCTTT. It is translated as CASSQEQGARSEAFF.